This entry concerns a single TCR beta chain. RNA transcripts served as template for amplifying TCR beta CDR3 sequences. RT-PCR was first run with HTBI primers, then multiplex PCR in a second round. MiXCR was run by TCRdb on the multiplex PCR reads, yielding one entry per CDR3 protein. The sample records approximately 500,000 distinct CDR3 sequences, 13% to 15% being singletons. This CDR3 spans 15 amino acids. Trimming shortened V by 4 bases and J by 2 bases, and 15 bases separated the two germline ends. Germline V gene sequence: CDR1 SGHRS, CDR2 YFSETQ. The sample originates from a study of Graves' ophthalmopathy and Graves' hyperthyroidism. Orbital computed tomography, together with clinical symptoms, serum thyroxine, TRAb and thyroid ultrasound, was used for diagnosis.

The TCR comes from a young woman with Graves' ophthalmopathy. The sample consisted of blood. This chain links TRBV5-1 with TRBJ2-5, with a weak D call TRBD1 (6 bases). The CDR3: CASSRRWGPQETQYF. The CDR3 DNA is TGCGCCAGCAGCAGGAGGTGGGGGCCTCAAGAGACCCAGTACTTC.